This is a list of T cell receptor beta chains from one sample in a study of human T cells and chemical hapten exposure. TCRdb redid the calling of the RACE reads with MiXCR, one entry per CDR3 protein. The repertoire holds about 400,000 distinct CDR3 sequences, with about 6% as singletons. Here the sequenced sample was whole blood, taken in connection with sensitization to the hapten diphenylcyclopropenone (DPC). The source is a woman between 18 and 29 years old with alopecia areata. Some clones in this sample may be carry-over from other donors' samples. CDR3s include the opening cysteine and the closing phenylalanine or tryptophan.

j_call cdr3_length v_call cdr3_aa
TRBJ1-1 15 TRBV7-6 CASSLGDSLKGEAFF
TRBJ1-6 13 TRBV20-1 CSARDMRDSPLHF
TRBJ1-4 15 TRBV5-6 CASSLAGGANEKLFF
TRBJ2-1 14 TRBV2 CASSDLGTSDEQFF
TRBJ1-1 15 TRBV6-5 CASRGPGLGNTEAFF
TRBJ1-1 15 TRBV6-5 CASSYSRGEGTEAFF
TRBJ1-1 17 TRBV20-1 CSARWVAPGQLNTEAFF
TRBJ1-5 16 TRBV20-1 CSARDRIQGNNQPQHF
TRBJ1-1 13 TRBV6-6 CASSVIENTEAFF
TRBJ2-7 14 TRBV9 CASSVGGARAEQYF